Sequencing of this T cell receptor (beta chain) was carried out in a study of metastatic and nonmetastatic thyroid tumors. Study-wide background: The authors compared repertoires across blood and tumor or nodule tissue from malignant and benign thyroid patients. Study findings and constraints: Relative to benign nodules, malignant thyroid tumors were reportedly characterized by significantly elevated TCR beta diversity in blood and tumor.

Prior to thyroid surgery, none of the patients had received any treatment. This clone was seen a handful of times. Its target is unknown. Per the authors' pipeline: CDR3 was compared across clinicopathological groups, and the resulting differences were used to build a distant-metastasis classifier for papillary thyroid cancer. With MiXCR, TCRdb reprocessed the PCR reads. These V and J calls rely on TCRdb rather than the paper's analysis. This table holds more than 10,000 clones, around 25% found once. V was clipped by 7 bases and J by 5 bases; unmatched bases: 5. Per germline, CDR1 SNHLY and CDR2 FYNNEI. The CDR3 consists of 13 residues.

What was sequenced was adjacent normal tissue. The clonotype comes from a female donor with papillary thyroid cancer or a benign thyroid nodule (not recorded which). Some clones in this sample may be carry-over from other donors' samples. J is TRBJ1-2 and V is TRBV2; 9 bases fit TRBD1. In nucleotides, the CDR3 is TGTGCCAGCATAGGACAGGGGTTTTATGGCTACACCTTC. It translates to CASIGQGFYGYTF.